This T cell receptor beta chain was recorded in a study of CD8+CD57+ T cells in acquired aplastic anemia. It was patients with CD8+CD57+ cell expansion by flow cytometry who were chosen for sequencing. Germline loops: CDR1 SGHDN, CDR2 FVKESK. V was pared by 5 bases and J by 8 bases, with 6 bases of the junction left unmatched. The CDR3 spans 14 residues. Profiling that covered TCR beta VDJ and CDR3 relied on genomic DNA as its template. TCRdb reprocessed the reads with MiXCR, giving one entry per CDR3 protein. The sample contains 270,000 or so distinct CDR3 sequences, roughly 82% of which appear only once.

The sequencing input was sorted CD4+, CD8+, or CD8+CD57+ T cells (not recorded which) from PBMCs. The chain is built from TRBV14 and TRBJ1-6; 7 bases align to TRBD1. The clonotype was recovered from a human donor with aplastic anemia. CDR3 residues: CASSMDRTHSPLHF. CDR3 nucleotides: TGTGCCAGCAGCATGGACAGGACCCATTCACCCCTCCACTTT.